Listed here are 25 T cell receptor beta chains from one sample, sequenced in a study of blood T cell repertoires in COVID-19. The data were produced by immunoSEQ multiplex PCR, yet TCRdb's version contains in-frame clones alone and is incomplete. The table lists some 150,000 clones, just under 85% of them singletons, with approximately 3% in the top ten. The specimen sequenced was peripheral blood. The origin of the receptors is a woman of 80 years or more with acute or convalescent COVID-19.

This clone was detected a few times. The chain joins TRBV7-9 to TRBJ1-2; D gene ambiguous. Per the germline V gene, CDR1 is SEHNR and CDR2 is FQNEAQ (reference sequence). V was cut by 5 bases and J by 1 base, with 20 bases left in between. CDR3 length: 17 residues. The CDR3: CASSPSSVSVNNYGYTF. The DNA of the CDR3 is TGTGCCAGCAGCCCAAGTTCCGTTTCGGTGAATAACTATGGCTACACCTTC. Drawing the rest from reference TRBV7-9 and TRBJ1-2, the complete variable domain is DTGVSQNPRHKITKRGQNVTFRCDPISEHNRLYWYRQTLGQGPEFLTYFQNEAQLEKSRLLSDRFSAERPKGSFSTLEIQRTEQGDSAMYLCASSPSSVSVNNYGYTFGSGTRLTVV.

This chain joins TRBV5-1 and TRBJ1-2, with TRBD1 identical over 7 bases. CDR1 SGHRS and CDR2 YFSETQ come from the germline V gene. This CDR3 is 18 amino acids long. Unmatched junction bases numbered 15, after V lost 4 bases and J lost 0 bases. The CDR3 nucleotides are TGCGCCAGCAGCCCCCGTTACCAAGGTGACAGGGCTAACTATGGCTACACCTTC. Its translation: CASSPRYQGDRANYGYTF.

The chain uses TRBV7-9 and TRBJ1-3; D is ambiguous. This CDR3 has 13 amino acids. Trimming stripped 4 bases from V and 4 bases from J, with 8 bases between. Germline CDR1 and CDR2: SEHNR and FQNEAQ (reference sequence). CDR3 sequence reads: CASSSQNGNTIYF. The CDR3, as DNA: TGTGCCAGCAGCTCACAAAACGGAAACACCATATATTTT.

Only a few counts were recorded for this clone. V is TRBV6-2 or TRBV6-3 and J is TRBJ1-5, with TRBD1 identical over 7 bases. Germline CDR1 reads MNHEY; CDR2 reads SVGEGT. CDR3 size: 15 residues. The junction had 11 bases not matched to a gene; V was cut back by 5 bases and J by 7 bases. The CDR3 DNA reads as TGTGCCAGCAGTACGACAGGGTCACAGAGACAGCCCCAGCATTTT. Protein product: CASSTTGSQRQPQHF.

The chain has TRBV10-3 and TRBJ1-1; 7 nucleotides match TRBD1. This CDR3 region has 18 residues. Germline V CDR1 and CDR2: ENHRY, SYGVKD. V gave up 2 bases and J gave up 1 base; unmatched junction bases: 13. CDR3 residues: CAISEPRQGGSGNTEAFF. CDR3 sequence (DNA): TGTGCCATCAGTGAGCCCCGACAGGGAGGCTCCGGGAACACTGAAGCTTTCTTT.

The sample holds a few counts of this clone. The chain couples TRBV4-1 to TRBJ1-2; D call uncertain. The germline gives CDR1 MGHRA, CDR2 YSYEKL. This CDR3 has 14 amino acids. With 4 bases removed from V and 3 bases from J, the gap between germline ends came to 12 bases. This CDR3 reads CASSLVGSDYGYTF. CDR3 DNA sequence: TGCGCCAGCAGCCTGGTGGGGAGTGACTATGGCTACACCTTC.

V is TRBV3-1 (or the pseudogene TRBV3-2) and J is TRBJ2-3; TRBD1 aligns across 7 bases. V trimming: 3 bases; J trimming: 2 bases; junction bases outside the gene matches: 5. Germline CDR1 LGHDT, CDR2 YNNKEL (reference sequence). The CDR3 has 15 residues. The CDR3: CASSHYRGYTDTQYF. For the CDR3, the DNA is TGTGCCAGCAGCCACTACAGGGGCTACACAGATACGCAGTATTTT.

The V call is TRBV7-8, the J call TRBJ1-1; D remains ambiguous. CDR1 and CDR2 from the germline V gene are SGHVS and FQNEAQ. V was cut by 2 bases and J by 2 bases, with 6 bases left in between. CDR3 size: 13 residues. CDR3 protein: CASSLLENTEAFF. The CDR3 DNA is TGTGCCAGCAGCTTATTAGAAAACACTGAAGCTTTCTTT. Complete variable domain (other parts from reference TRBV7-8 and TRBJ1-1): GAGVSQSPRYKVAKRGQDVALRCDPISGHVSLFWYQQALGQGPEFLTYFQNEAQLDKSGLPSDRFFAERPEGSVSTLKIQRTQQEDSAVYLCASSLLENTEAFFGQGTRLTVV.

V gene TRBV6-5 combines with J gene TRBJ1-1; 7 nucleotides agree with TRBD1. Germline values: CDR1 MNHEY, CDR2 SVGAGI. V shed 7 bases and J 7 bases; nucleotides not matched to a gene: 3. The CDR3 totals 11 residues. Here the CDR3 reads CASIRDSEAFF. CDR3 sequence (DNA): TGTGCCAGCATCCGGGACAGTGAAGCTTTCTTT.

The chain combines TRBV5-6 with TRBJ1-1; 8 bases fit TRBD1. The CDR3 has 14 residues. Germline CDR1 and CDR2: SGHDT and YYEEEE. V lost 4 bases to trimming and J lost 6 bases; unmatched junction nucleotides: 8. This chain's CDR3 is CASSARTGIAEAFF. The CDR3 DNA follows: TGTGCCAGCAGCGCACGGACAGGGATCGCTGAAGCTTTCTTT.

This chain uses TRBV7-9 with TRBJ1-1; tentative D call: TRBD1 (5 bases). V lost 2 bases, J lost 0 bases, and 7 bases lay in between. Germline CDR1 is SEHNR and CDR2 is FQNEAQ (reference sequence). The CDR3 length is 14 residues. The CDR3 sequence: CASSLQGMNTEAFF. The CDR3 DNA is TGTGCCAGCAGCTTACAGGGTATGAACACTGAAGCTTTCTTT.

This clone was picked up one time. The chain is built from TRBV7-9 and TRBJ2-5, with 11 positions matching TRBD2. After removal of 5 bases from V and 3 bases from J, the junction contained 14 bases not matched to a gene. This CDR3 spans 18 amino acids. The germline V gene encodes CDR1 SEHNR and CDR2 FQNEAQ (reference sequence). In DNA, the CDR3 is TGTGCCAGCAGCCCTCCTTACGATCTAGCGGGGGGAGAAGAGACCCAGTACTTC. Translation gives CASSPPYDLAGGEETQYF.

This clone came up once. V is TRBV6-4 and J is TRBJ1-2; D perhaps matches TRBD1 (5 bases). V was cut by 6 bases and J by 3 bases, with 8 bases left in between. Looked up from germline, CDR1 is MRHNA and CDR2 is SNTAGT. The length of the CDR3 is 12 residues. The CDR3 reads CASRGQDYGYTF. The DNA for the CDR3 is TGTGCCAGCAGAGGACAAGACTATGGCTACACCTTC.

This clone has just a few counts. V gene TRBV7-2 combines with J gene TRBJ2-2, with TRBD1 matching over 7 bases. Germline trimming cut 5 bases from V and 7 bases from J; bases unmatched to any gene: 7. Germline V gene data show CDR1 as SGHTA and CDR2 as FQGNSA. CDR3 length equals 14 residues. Here the CDR3 DNA reads TGTGCCAGCAGCGTAGACAGGGCCGGCGGGGAGCTGTTTTTT. Amino acid sequence: CASSVDRAGGELFF.

The chain employs TRBV13 and TRBJ2-7; 9 nucleotides align to TRBD1. Per the germline V gene, CDR1 is PRHDT and CDR2 is FYEKMQ (reference sequence). V dropped 2 bases and J dropped 5; count of bases not matched to a gene: 7. The CDR3 loop spans 15 amino acids. CDR3 bases: TGTGCCAGCAGCTTATATATGACAGGGGGGGACGAGCAGTACTTC. It translates to CASSLYMTGGDEQYF.

The CDR3 sequence is CASSWENRGGGYTF. DNA of the CDR3: TGTGCCAGCAGCTGGGAAAACAGGGGAGGAGGCTACACCTTC. The chain uses TRBV5-4 and TRBJ1-2; 7 nucleotides match TRBD1. CDR1 is SGHNT, CDR2 YYREEE, per germline (reference sequence). Germline trimming cut 3 bases from V and 8 bases from J; bases unmatched to any gene: 10. The CDR3 is made up of 14 amino acids.

This chain links TRBV5-4 with TRBJ2-2; the match to TRBD2 covers 7 bases. CDR3 size: 18 residues. V shed 0 bases, J shed 4 bases, and the junction held 12 bases outside the gene matches. CDR1 and CDR2 (germline): SGHNT, YYREEE (reference sequence). Here the CDR3 DNA reads TGTGCCAGCAGCTTGGGGGTTGTGGGCGGGGGAACCACCGGGGAGCTGTTTTTT. This encodes CASSLGVVGGGTTGELFF.

This chain uses TRBV6-6 with TRBJ1-2; D is unclear. CDR1 and CDR2 (germline): MNHNY, SVGAGI (reference sequence). The CDR3 is 14 residues long. V gave up 6 bases and J gave up 5 bases, with 16 bases separating them. The CDR3 region is CASRGGPPDYGYTF. Written as DNA, the CDR3 is TGTGCCAGCAGGGGAGGCCCTCCCGATTATGGCTACACCTTC.

This clone was picked up one time. The chain has TRBV29-1 and TRBJ1-1; D is undetermined. The V end lost 4 bases, the J end lost 3 bases, and 18 bases lay between the germline ends. Germline assignment: CDR1 SQVTM and CDR2 ANQGSEA. CDR3 size: 15 residues. This CDR3 is CSVGEPKEGDTEAFF. Here the CDR3 DNA reads TGCAGCGTTGGCGAACCTAAAGAAGGAGACACTGAAGCTTTCTTT. Complete variable domain (other parts from reference TRBV29-1 and TRBJ1-1): SAVISQKPSRDICQRGTSLTIQCQVDSQVTMMFWYRQQPGQSLTLIATANQGSEATYESGFVIDKFPISRPNLTFSTLTVSNMSPEDSSIYLCSVGEPKEGDTEAFFGQGTRLTVV.

A few counts support this clone. V usage is TRBV3-1 (or the pseudogene TRBV3-2) and J usage is TRBJ1-2; 8 positions match TRBD1. The CDR3 spans 13 residues. After removal of 6 bases from V and 7 bases from J, the junction contained 7 bases not matched to a gene. CDR1 is LGHDT, CDR2 YNNKEL, per germline (reference sequence). The CDR3 sequence is CASRPTGEAGYTF. CDR3 nucleotides: TGTGCCAGCAGACCGACAGGGGAGGCTGGCTACACCTTC.

The V and J genes are TRBV6-6 and TRBJ1-6; D uncertain. This CDR3 has 14 amino acids. Germline lookup yields CDR1 MNHNY and CDR2 SVGAGI (reference sequence). The ends were cut back, 10 bases at V and 10 bases at J, with 20 bases in the middle. As DNA, the CDR3 is TGTGCCACCCTCGGCGCAGTAGCGGTGTCACCCCTCCACTTT. Protein sequence: CATLGAVAVSPLHF.

The J gene is TRBJ1-2, the V gene TRBV7-3; no clear D gene. This CDR3 contains 15 residues. CDR1 and CDR2 (germline): SGHTA, FQGTGA. The V gene lost 5 bases and the J gene lost 2 bases, with 15 bases spanning the gap. The CDR3 reads CASSTPEAGNYGYTF. CDR3 bases: TGTGCCAGCAGCACCCCAGAGGCGGGGAACTATGGCTACACCTTC.

This clone was counted once. The DNA for the CDR3 is TGTGCCTGGAGGGGGGGGGTTCGTGGGACTGAAGCTTTCTTT. It is translated as CAWRGGVRGTEAFF. V is TRBV30 and J is TRBJ1-1, with D maybe TRBD1 (5 bases). The ends were cut back, 3 bases at V and 5 bases at J, with 16 bases in the middle. The CDR3 sequence is 14 residues long. Germline V gene sequence: CDR1 GTSNPN, CDR2 SVGIG (reference sequence).

The V gene is TRBV27, the J gene TRBJ1-2, with TRBD1 matching over 9 bases. Per germline, CDR1 MNHEY and CDR2 SMNVEV (reference sequence). This CDR3 contains 15 residues. Trimming took 1 base from V and 5 from J; bases not matched to a gene: 5. CDR3 sequence: CASSLWHDRGYGYTF. The CDR3 region has the DNA TGTGCCAGCAGTTTATGGCACGACAGGGGGTATGGCTACACCTTC.

As for this clone: The sample contains more than one DNA sequence encoding this CDR3. The chain uses TRBV5-1 and TRBJ2-2; D perhaps matches TRBD1 (6 bases). Trimming removed 1 base from V and 7 bases from J, with 14 bases in between. The germline CDR1 and CDR2 sequences are SGHRS and YFSETQ. The CDR3 is 15 amino acids. The CDR3 nucleotides are TGCGCCAGCAGCTTGAGCTCACAGGGTAGCGGGGAGCTGTTTTTT. Translation: CASSLSSQGSGELFF.